A selection of T cell receptor beta chains follows, all from one sample in a study of T cell responses to AZD1222 COVID-19 vaccine. Clones were read by immunoSEQ multiplex PCR, and TCRdb kept only the in-frame ones, dropping some. The sample yields some 170,000 clones, 85% to 90% seen once. The material sequenced was peripheral blood, taken on day 0 of AZD1222 vaccination. These receptors originate from an adult in good health. CDR3s include the opening cysteine and the closing phenylalanine or tryptophan. The D gene is left open where the match is weak. Clone size is shown for a subset of rows, as once, few, many or a class of expanded clone.

>.|.|TRBJ2-1|TRBV7-2
TGTGCCGGGCAACCGGGACTTACCATCAATGAGCAGTTCTTC
CAGQPGLTINEQFF
>.|.|TRBJ2-3|TRBV4-2
TGTGCCAGCAGCCAAGGAAGGGACTCCGGAAACGTAGATACGCAGTATTTT
CASSQGRDSGNVDTQYF
>.|.|TRBJ2-2|TRBV12-3/TRBV12-4
TGTGCCAGCAGTTTAGGGATTTCGGGGGAGCTGTTTTTT
CASSLGISGELFF
>.|.|TRBJ2-3|TRBV6-5
TGTGCCACGAATGGGGCCTATAAGCAGTATTTT
CATNGAYKQYF
>TRBD2|few|TRBJ2-1|TRBV6-2/TRBV6-3
TGTGCCAGCAGTTACTCGTGGGCTAGCGGGAGGAGCTCCTACAATGAGCAGTTCTTC
CASSYSWASGRSSYNEQFF
>.|.|TRBJ1-2|TRBV6-1
TGTGCCAGCAGTGAAAGACGGAACTATGGCTACACCTTC
CASSERRNYGYTF
>TRBD1|.|TRBJ2-7|TRBV28
TGTGCCAGCAGTTCCCTTCCGGGACAGGGTTTCTACGAGCAGTACTTC
CASSSLPGQGFYEQYF
>.|.|TRBJ1-5|TRBV24-1
TGTGCCACCAGTGGACAGCTTACAAATCAGCCCCAGCATTTT
CATSGQLTNQPQHF
>TRBD2|.|TRBJ2-7|TRBV18
TGTGCCAGCTCACTATCGACTAGCGGGACCCACGAGCAGTACTTC
CASSLSTSGTHEQYF
>TRBD1|.|TRBJ2-3|TRBV30
TGTGCCTGGACCGAAGGGACAGCTTCAGATACGCAGTATTTT
CAWTEGTASDTQYF
>.|.|TRBJ1-6|TRBV19
TGTGCCAGTAGCCCCCCCGATTCACCCCTCCACTTT
CASSPPDSPLHF
>.|.|TRBJ1-2|TRBV27
TGTGCCAGCAGACAAGGGGAGGGTAGAATTAACTATGGCTACACCTTC
CASRQGEGRINYGYTF
>.|.|TRBJ1-4|TRBV25-1
TGTGCCAGCAGTGAAGGGACGCGGTGGGGTGAAAAACTGTTTTTT
CASSEGTRWGEKLFF
>TRBD1|.|TRBJ2-7|TRBV7-9
TGTGCCAGCAGCTTAGACGGACAGGGGGCCTACGAGCAGTACTTC
CASSLDGQGAYEQYF
>.|once|TRBJ1-5|TRBV20-1
TGCAGTGCGGGGGCGGGTCAGCCCCAGCATTTT
CSAGAGQPQHF
>.|.|TRBJ1-6|TRBV9
TGTGCCAGCTCTGGTGGGTCCTATAATTCACCCCTCCACTTT
CASSGGSYNSPLHF
>TRBD1|.|TRBJ1-3|TRBV19
TGTGCCAGTAGTACGGACAGGCCGGGAGGAAACACCATATATTTT
CASSTDRPGGNTIYF
>TRBD2|.|TRBJ2-1|TRBV2
TGTGCCAGCAGTTCAAGGAGCGGGAGAGGGAATGAGCAGTTCTTC
CASSSRSGRGNEQFF
>TRBD1|.|TRBJ1-2|TRBV5-1
TGCGCCAGCAGCCCGGGACAGCGTTTAGGCTACACCTTC
CASSPGQRLGYTF
>.|.|TRBJ1-4|TRBV6-5
TGTGCCAGCAGTTACAGGTTTCTTAATGAAAAACTGTTTTTT
CASSYRFLNEKLFF
>TRBD1|.|TRBJ1-4|TRBV9
TGTGCCAGCAGCGGGACAGGGGGGCATGAAAAACTGTTTTTT
CASSGTGGHEKLFF
>TRBD1|few|TRBJ1-1|TRBV5-1
TGCGCCAGCAGCTTGATACAGGGGGCGATTAACGGTGAAGCTTTCTTT
CASSLIQGAINGEAFF
>TRBD2|.|TRBJ2-3|TRBV7-9
TGTGCCAGCAGCCCAGGGCGGACTAGCGTCGCAAATTCGTCAGATACGCAGTATTTT
CASSPGRTSVANSSDTQYF
>.|.|TRBJ1-2|TRBV6-5
TGTGCCACCCCTCACCAAGGCTACACCTTC
CATPHQGYTF
>TRBD1|once|TRBJ1-2|TRBV4-2
TGTGCCAGCAGCCCGGGGACAGGGCCACGCTACACCTTC
CASSPGTGPRYTF
>.|.|TRBJ2-3|TRBV4-3
TGCGCCAGCAGCCGACAACCGGGTTCCCGCACAGATACGCAGTATTTT
CASSRQPGSRTDTQYF
>TRBD1|.|TRBJ1-5|TRBV18
TGTGCCAGCTCACCTGGACAGGGTTTTAGTCAGCCCCAGCATTTT
CASSPGQGFSQPQHF
>.|.|TRBJ2-1|TRBV15
TGTGCCACCAGCAGCCGACATGTTGAGCAGTTCTTC
CATSSRHVEQFF
>TRBD1|.|TRBJ1-1|TRBV24-1
TGTGCCACCAACAGACAGGGGGACACTGAAGCTTTCTTT
CATNRQGDTEAFF
>.|.|TRBJ2-7|TRBV5-6
TGTGCCAGCAGCTTGCGAGGAAACTACGAGCAGTACTTC
CASSLRGNYEQYF
>.|.|TRBJ1-2|TRBV3-1/TRBV3-2
TGTGCCAGCAGCCGAGTACCAGGGAGCTATGGCTACACCTTC
CASSRVPGSYGYTF
>TRBD1|.|TRBJ1-1|TRBV27
TGTGCCAGCAGTTTTAGAGAAACAGGGGCAAGGACTGAAGCTTTCTTT
CASSFRETGARTEAFF
>TRBD2|.|TRBJ2-1|TRBV5-6
TGTGCCAGCAGCCTGCTCGGTAATTCGCGGGAGGTACGGGAGCAGTTCTTC
CASSLLGNSREVREQFF
>TRBD1|once|TRBJ2-7|TRBV6-5
TGTGCCAGCAGACCGCCGGGACAGGGCTCCTACGAGCAGTACTTC
CASRPPGQGSYEQYF
>.|.|TRBJ1-5|TRBV2
TGTGCCAGCAGTGAATCGTGGAGAGGACAGCCCCAGCATTTT
CASSESWRGQPQHF
>.|.|TRBJ2-6|TRBV9
TGTGCCAGCAGCCCCTTGTCTGGGGTGACCCCTGGGGCCAACGTCCTGACTTTC
CASSPLSGVTPGANVLTF
>.|.|TRBJ1-1|TRBV28
TGTGCCAGCAGCAAAACAGGGTTCGACACTGAAGCTTTCTTT
CASSKTGFDTEAFF
>.|.|TRBJ1-3|TRBV10-3
TGTGCCCCCGGGAGGGGGGGGGAGAGCTCTGGAAACACCATATATTTT
CAPGRGGESSGNTIYF
>TRBD1|.|TRBJ1-3|TRBV12-3/TRBV12-4
TGTGCCAGCGGACAGGGCCGACGAAACACCATATATTTT
CASGQGRRNTIYF
>.|few|TRBJ1-6|TRBV12-3/TRBV12-4
TGTGCTTCTAGGGGAACCTATAATTCACCCCTCCACTTT
CASRGTYNSPLHF
>TRBD1|once|TRBJ1-5|TRBV6-5
TGTGCCAGCACCAACAGGGGGCAGGGTCAGCCCCAGCATTTT
CASTNRGQGQPQHF
>.|once|TRBJ1-2|TRBV27
TGTGCCAGCAGTTCCAATAGAGGGGCATTGAAGTATGGCTACACCTTC
CASSSNRGALKYGYTF
>TRBD1|few|TRBJ2-3|TRBV9
TGTGCCAGCAGCGGGGGTAAACAGGGGAACACAGATACGCAGTATTTT
CASSGGKQGNTDTQYF
>.|once|TRBJ1-2|TRBV18
TGTGCCAGCCGACCGGAGACCCGCTATGGCTACACCTTC
CASRPETRYGYTF
>.|.|TRBJ2-5|TRBV5-8
TGTGCCAGCAGCTACGGGACCATGGTAGAGACCCAGTACTTC
CASSYGTMVETQYF
>TRBD1|.|TRBJ1-5|TRBV19
TGTGCCAGTAGTCCAGGGGGACCTCAGCCCCAGCATTTT
CASSPGGPQPQHF
>.|.|TRBJ2-7|TRBV24-1
TGTGCCACCAGTGATTGGATGGGGGGAGAGCAGTACTTC
CATSDWMGGEQYF
>TRBD2|.|TRBJ2-1|TRBV30
TGTGCCTGGAGTAGGTCACTAGCGGTCTACAATGAGCAGTTCTTC
CAWSRSLAVYNEQFF
>TRBD1|.|TRBJ2-1|TRBV5-6
TGTGCCAGCAGCTTGGCCTGGGGACAGGGCCCCTACAATGAGCAGTTCTTC
CASSLAWGQGPYNEQFF
>TRBD1|.|TRBJ2-7|TRBV12-3/TRBV12-4
TGTGCCAGCAGTTTCCGGACAGGGGACGAGCAGTACTTC
CASSFRTGDEQYF
>TRBD1|.|TRBJ2-3|TRBV29-1
TGCAGCGTTGACGGGACAGGCGTGGATACGCAGTATTTT
CSVDGTGVDTQYF